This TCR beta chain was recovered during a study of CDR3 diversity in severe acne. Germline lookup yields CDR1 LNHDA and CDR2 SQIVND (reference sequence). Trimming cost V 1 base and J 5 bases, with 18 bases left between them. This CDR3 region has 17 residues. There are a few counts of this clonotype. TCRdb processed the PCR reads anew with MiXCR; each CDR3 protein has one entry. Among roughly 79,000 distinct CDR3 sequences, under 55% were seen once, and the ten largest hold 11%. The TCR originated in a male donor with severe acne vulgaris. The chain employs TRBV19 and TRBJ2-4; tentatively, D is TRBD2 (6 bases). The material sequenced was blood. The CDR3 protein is CASSIVPSRRGQNIQYF. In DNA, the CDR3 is TGTGCCAGTAGTATAGTCCCCTCCCGGAGGGGACAAAACATTCAGTACTTC.